What follows are 20 T cell receptor beta chains derived from one specimen sequenced in a study of cytomegalovirus exposure and HLA in healthy donors. The PCR contained 60 Vbeta and 13 Jbeta primers. Method: immunoSEQ multiplex PCR; TCRdb's copy keeps in-frame clones and lacks some. The sample has around 140,000 clones, about 64% seen once; the top ten hold roughly 2.5%. Material for sequencing was PBMCs. These receptors were taken from a woman in her 40s in good health and CMV-seronegative.

This chain uses TRBV5-4 with TRBJ2-7; D is ambiguous. The CDR3 has 13 residues. Trimming removed 1 base from V and 0 bases from J, with 5 bases in between. CDR1 is SGHNT, CDR2 YYREEE, per germline (reference sequence). The CDR3 loop is CASSLSHSYEQYF. In nucleotides, the CDR3 is TGTGCCAGCAGCTTGTCACACTCCTACGAGCAGTACTTC.

The V call is TRBV10-3, the J call TRBJ1-1; D gene ambiguous. Germline CDR1 is ENHRY and CDR2 is SYGVKD. Trimming stripped 0 bases from V and 1 base from J, with 9 bases between. The CDR3 loop spans 15 amino acids. CDR3: CAISESRTPNTEAFF. The CDR3 DNA follows: TGTGCCATCAGTGAGTCGAGAACCCCGAACACTGAAGCTTTCTTT.

This clone is a singleton in its sample. V gene TRBV27 combines with J gene TRBJ1-1, with 8 bases matching TRBD1. Trimming removed 5 bases from V and 4 bases from J; junction bases left unmatched: 6. The CDR3 length is 14 residues. The germline V gene has CDR1 MNHEY and CDR2 SMNVEV (reference sequence). The CDR3 DNA sequence: TGTGCCAGCAGTATAGACAGGGGTCGCACTGAAGCTTTCTTT. The encoded protein is CASSIDRGRTEAFF.

Only a few counts were recorded for this clone. J is TRBJ1-1 and V is TRBV10-3; D is perhaps TRBD1 (6 bases). The CDR3 length is 15 residues. Trimming cost V 0 bases and J 0 bases, with 8 bases left between them. Germline-derived CDR1 and CDR2 are ENHRY and SYGVKD. Here the CDR3 DNA reads TGTGCCATCAGTGAGTCCGGGGGGCTGAACACTGAAGCTTTCTTT. Translated, it gives CAISESGGLNTEAFF.

This clone was picked up one time. The chain combines TRBV6-5 with TRBJ1-4; a possible D gene is TRBD1 (6 bases). The V and J ends lost 0 bases and 5 bases respectively, with 10 bases between them. This CDR3 is 15 amino acids long. CDR1 is MNHEY, CDR2 SVGAGI, per germline. CDR3 nucleotide sequence: TGTGCCAGCAGTTACTCGACAGGTGCAAATGAAAAACTGTTTTTT. As protein: CASSYSTGANEKLFF.

The chain employs TRBV6-5 and TRBJ1-1; a weak D match, TRBD1 (6 bases). CDR1 MNHEY and CDR2 SVGAGI come from the germline V gene. The CDR3 consists of 14 residues. Between the trimmed V and J ends, which lost 6 bases and 3 bases, there was a span of 14 bases. CDR3 in amino acids: CASSPSAGDTEAFF. CDR3 nucleotide sequence: TGTGCCAGCAGCCCCTCAGCAGGGGACACTGAAGCTTTCTTT.

This clone was found a few times. V is TRBV6-5 and J is TRBJ2-5, with 7 bases identical to TRBD1. The germline CDR1 and CDR2 sequences are MNHEY and SVGAGI. After removal of 5 bases from V and 0 bases from J, the junction contained 6 bases not matched to a gene. The CDR3 is 15 amino acids. The CDR3 sequence is CASSRQGRYQETQYF. The CDR3 DNA reads TGTGCCAGCAGTCGACAGGGAAGGTACCAAGAGACCCAGTACTTC.

Only a few counts were recorded for this clone. V gene TRBV5-1 combines with J gene TRBJ1-2; maybe TRBD1 (5 bases). There are 15 residues in the CDR3. CDR1 is SGHRS and CDR2 is YFSETQ in the germline V gene. V was shortened by 2 bases and J by 3 bases, with 14 bases between the two germline ends. As DNA, the CDR3 is TGCGCCAGCAGCTTAAGGGGTATTATGGACTATGGCTACACCTTC. Amino acids: CASSLRGIMDYGYTF.

The table lists this clone with a few counts. For the CDR3, the DNA is TGTGCCTGGAGTCGGCGGACAGTATTGATGGATACGCAGTATTTT. This encodes CAWSRRTVLMDTQYF. This rearrangement joins TRBV30 to TRBJ2-3; D may be TRBD1 (6 bases). Trimming removed 2 bases at V and 6 bases at J, with 18 bases between. CDR3 length: 15 amino acids. From germline, CDR1 is GTSNPN and CDR2 SVGIG (reference sequence).

J is TRBJ2-3 and V is TRBV4-1; 8 bases map to TRBD2. This CDR3 spans 16 amino acids. Germline values: CDR1 MGHRA, CDR2 YSYEKL. The V gene end was trimmed by 7 bases and the J gene end by 2 bases; junction bases not matched to a gene: 11. The DNA for the CDR3 is TGCGCCAGCACCCGGGGGAGCGGGGGAATCACAGATACGCAGTATTTT. Protein sequence: CASTRGSGGITDTQYF.

The J gene is TRBJ1-1, the V gene TRBV5-4; D perhaps matches TRBD1 (5 bases). Trimming shortened V by 5 bases and J by 5 bases, and 19 bases separated the two germline ends. The CDR3 is made up of 15 amino acids. Germline CDR1 and CDR2: SGHNT and YYREEE (reference sequence). The CDR3 nucleotides are TGTGCCAGCAGTTTCGACAGCTCCCAGAGGACTGAAGCTTTCTTT. The encoded protein is CASSFDSSQRTEAFF.

This chain links TRBV11-2 with TRBJ2-5; 7 positions agree with TRBD1. Unmatched junction bases numbered 3, after V lost 1 base and J lost 1 base. The CDR3 spans 15 residues. CDR1 and CDR2 from the germline V gene are SGHAT and FQNNGV. The CDR3 bases are TGTGCCAGCAGCTTAGCCCAGGGGGTCCAAGAGACCCAGTACTTC. Protein product: CASSLAQGVQETQYF.

There are a few counts of this clone. The chain recombines TRBV4-3 with TRBJ1-1; D is unresolved. Germline lookup yields CDR1 LGHNA and CDR2 YSLEER. CDR3 size: 15 residues. Trimming removed 1 base at V and 4 bases at J, with 13 bases between. The CDR3 region is CASSQVLGGTTEAFF. The CDR3 DNA reads TGCGCCAGCAGCCAAGTATTAGGAGGTACCACTGAAGCTTTCTTT.

CDR3 residues: CASRGLAQGAEAFF. In DNA, the CDR3 is TGTGCCAGCAGGGGCTTGGCCCAAGGCGCTGAAGCTTTCTTT. This chain connects TRBV6-5 to TRBJ1-1; D is unclear. The V end lost 6 bases, the J end lost 6 bases, and 17 bases lay between the germline ends. Germline V gene lookup returns CDR1 MNHEY and CDR2 SVGAGI. The length of the CDR3 is 14 residues.

This clone was found a few times. This chain joins TRBV19 and TRBJ1-5, with no clear D. Germline CDR1 reads LNHDA; CDR2 reads SQIVND (reference sequence). The germline V and J ends were trimmed by 5 bases and 4 bases, with 9 bases remaining between them. The length of the CDR3 is 13 residues. The CDR3 sequence: CASSDQANQPQHF. CDR3 DNA: TGTGCCAGTAGTGACCAGGCGAATCAGCCCCAGCATTTT. Based on the CDR3 plus reference TRBV19 and TRBJ1-5, the full variable domain is DGGITQSPKYLFRKEGQNVTLSCEQNLNHDAMYWYRQDPGQGLRLIYYSQIVNDFQKGDIAEGYSVSREKKESFPLTVTSAQKNPTAFYLCASSDQANQPQHFGDGTRLSIL.

V is TRBV5-4 and J is TRBJ1-1; TRBD1 is a possible D gene (5 bases). CDR1 and CDR2 (germline): SGHNT, YYREEE (reference sequence). Trimming took off 4 bases at V and 2 bases at J, with 15 bases between the two ends. CDR3 length: 15 residues. The CDR3 reads CASSPDPTVNTEAFF. The DNA of the CDR3 is TGTGCCAGCAGCCCCGACCCGACAGTAAACACTGAAGCTTTCTTT.

As concerns this clone: Other DNA sequences in the sample encode the same CDR3. The J gene is TRBJ2-5, the V gene TRBV5-1, with 11 bases fitting TRBD2. The CDR3 covers 15 residues. CDR1 is SGHRS, CDR2 YFSETQ, per germline. The V segment lost 3 bases and the J segment 5 bases; nucleotides outside the gene matches: 6. The CDR3 protein is CASSSSGGQQETQYF. CDR3 in DNA: TGCGCCAGCAGCTCTAGCGGGGGGCAACAGGAGACCCAGTACTTC.

The chain carries TRBV4-3 and TRBJ2-2, with TRBD2 matching over 8 bases. CDR3 size: 17 residues. Germline values: CDR1 LGHNA, CDR2 YSLEER. V was clipped by 0 bases and J by 3 bases; unmatched bases: 6. The CDR3 sequence: CASSQERPGLDTGELFF. In DNA form, the CDR3 reads TGCGCCAGCAGCCAAGAACGCCCGGGACTAGACACCGGGGAGCTGTTTTTT.

The CDR3 here is CASSPQGDGGTEAFF. The CDR3 bases are TGTGCCAGCAGCCCTCAAGGGGACGGAGGGACTGAAGCTTTCTTT. The rearrangement links TRBV11-3 to TRBJ1-1; D is possibly TRBD1 (5 bases). Looked up from germline, CDR1 is SGHNT and CDR2 is YENEEA. The length of the CDR3 is 15 residues. V was clipped by 5 bases and J by 5 bases, with 18 bases between them.

In nucleotides, the CDR3 is TGTGCCAGCAGCTTAGTAGGGGGGACAGGGCTGAACACTGAAGCTTTCTTT. Its translation is CASSLVGGTGLNTEAFF. V usage is TRBV11-2 and J usage is TRBJ1-1; 9 nucleotides line up with TRBD1. Germline-derived CDR1 and CDR2 are SGHAT and FQNNGV. V lost 1 base to trimming and J lost 0 bases; unmatched junction nucleotides: 6. The CDR3 consists of 17 residues.